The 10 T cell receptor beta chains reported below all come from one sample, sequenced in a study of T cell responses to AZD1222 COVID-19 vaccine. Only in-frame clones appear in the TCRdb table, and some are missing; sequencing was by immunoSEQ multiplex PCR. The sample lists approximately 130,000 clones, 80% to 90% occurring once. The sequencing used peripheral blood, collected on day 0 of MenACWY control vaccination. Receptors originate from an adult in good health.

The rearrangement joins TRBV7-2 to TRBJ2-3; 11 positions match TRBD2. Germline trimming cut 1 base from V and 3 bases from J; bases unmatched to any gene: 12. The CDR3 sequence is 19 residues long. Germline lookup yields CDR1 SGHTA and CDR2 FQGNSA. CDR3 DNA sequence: TGTGCCAGCAGCTTAGTTCCTAGCGGGAGGACCTCACGAACAGATACGCAGTATTTT. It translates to CASSLVPSGRTSRTDTQYF.

The chain's CDR3 is CASSQDSTGVLDGYTF. Here the CDR3 DNA reads TGTGCCAGCAGCCAAGATTCGACAGGGGTTTTGGATGGCTACACCTTC. The chain recombines TRBV4-2 with TRBJ1-2; 8 bases map to TRBD1. The germline V gene has CDR1 LGHNA and CDR2 YNFKEQ. The V segment lost 0 bases and the J segment 6 bases; nucleotides outside the gene matches: 9. This CDR3 has 16 amino acids.

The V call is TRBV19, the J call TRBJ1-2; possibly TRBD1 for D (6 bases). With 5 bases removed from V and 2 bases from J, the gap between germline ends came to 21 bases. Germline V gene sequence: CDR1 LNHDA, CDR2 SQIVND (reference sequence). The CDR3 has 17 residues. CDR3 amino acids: CASSSRAGAGSNYGYTF. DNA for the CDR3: TGTGCCAGTAGTTCCCGGGCAGGGGCCGGTTCGAACTATGGCTACACCTTC.

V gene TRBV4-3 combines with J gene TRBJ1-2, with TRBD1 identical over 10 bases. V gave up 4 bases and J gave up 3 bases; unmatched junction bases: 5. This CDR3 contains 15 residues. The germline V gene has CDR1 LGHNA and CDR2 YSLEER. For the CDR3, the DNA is TGCGCCAGCAGCCCACGGGACAGGGGCGACTATGGCTACACCTTC. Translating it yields CASSPRDRGDYGYTF.

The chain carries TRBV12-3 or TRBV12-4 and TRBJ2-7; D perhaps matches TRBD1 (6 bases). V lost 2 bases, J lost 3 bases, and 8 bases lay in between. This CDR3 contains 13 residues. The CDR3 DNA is TGTGCCAGCAGTTTAAAGGGGGTCTACGAGCAGTACTTC. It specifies CASSLKGVYEQYF.

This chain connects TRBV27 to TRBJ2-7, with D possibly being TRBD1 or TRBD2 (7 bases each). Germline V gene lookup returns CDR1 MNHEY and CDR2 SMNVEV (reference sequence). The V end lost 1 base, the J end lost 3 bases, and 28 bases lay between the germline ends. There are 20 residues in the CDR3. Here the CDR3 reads CASSLFYSLRGTERRYEQYF. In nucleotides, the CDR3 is TGTGCCAGCAGTTTATTTTATTCCTTGCGGGGGACAGAGAGACGCTACGAGCAGTACTTC.

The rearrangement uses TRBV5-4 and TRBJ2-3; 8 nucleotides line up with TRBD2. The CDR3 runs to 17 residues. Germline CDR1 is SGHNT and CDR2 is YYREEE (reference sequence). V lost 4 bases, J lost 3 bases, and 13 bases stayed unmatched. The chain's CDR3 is CASSPTAGERGTDTQYF. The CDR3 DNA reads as TGTGCCAGCAGCCCAACTGCAGGGGAGCGGGGGACAGATACGCAGTATTTT.

CDR3 sequence: CASSLEPQGAGGGYTF. CDR3 DNA sequence: TGCGCCAGCAGCTTGGAACCACAGGGGGCTGGTGGTGGCTACACCTTC. The V and J genes are TRBV5-1 and TRBJ1-2; 9 bases fit TRBD1. The CDR3 sequence is 16 residues long. The trim removed 0 bases at V and 7 bases at J, leaving 10 bases unmatched. Germline CDR1 reads SGHRS; CDR2 reads YFSETQ.

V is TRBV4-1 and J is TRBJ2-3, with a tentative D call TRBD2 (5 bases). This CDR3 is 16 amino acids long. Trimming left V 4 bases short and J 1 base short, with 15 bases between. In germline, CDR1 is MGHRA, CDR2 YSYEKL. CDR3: CASSPLGSKGTDTQYF. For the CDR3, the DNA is TGCGCCAGCAGCCCCCTGGGGAGTAAGGGCACAGATACGCAGTATTTT.

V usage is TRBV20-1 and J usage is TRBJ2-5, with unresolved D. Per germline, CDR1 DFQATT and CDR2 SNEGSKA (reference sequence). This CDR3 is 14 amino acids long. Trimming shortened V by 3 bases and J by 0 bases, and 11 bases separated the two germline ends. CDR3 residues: CSASETRYQETQYF. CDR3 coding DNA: TGCAGTGCTAGTGAAACCCGGTACCAAGAGACCCAGTACTTC.